The text below deals with one T cell receptor beta chain. The data belong to a study of T cell responses to AZD1222 COVID-19 vaccine. Method: immunoSEQ multiplex PCR; TCRdb's copy keeps in-frame clones and lacks some. The profile shows 150,000 to 180,000 clones, around 85% of them singletons. Sequences were derived from peripheral blood, sampled after recovery from COVID-19. The TCR sequence derives from an adult who had recovered from COVID-19.

The CDR3 spells CASSTAPRGTEAFF. In DNA, the CDR3 is TGTGCCAGCAGCACCGCACCCCGGGGCACTGAAGCTTTCTTT. The chain employs TRBV9 and TRBJ1-1; the D is unclear. Germline loops: CDR1 SGDLS, CDR2 YYNGEE. This CDR3 has 14 amino acids. Trimming cost V 4 bases and J 4 bases, with 14 bases left between them.